A single sample gave rise to the 14 T cell receptor beta chains below, sequenced in a study of blood T cells in healthy people across ages (dated by TCRdb to the mid-2010s). Library creation used 5' RACE. The reads were generated on an Illumina HiSeq 2500. A second PCR of about 7 to 12 cycles was performed with a sample-barcoded 5' primer and a J-beta primer mix. Starting from the raw public reads, TCRdb applied fastp trimming at Q25, assembled clones with MiXCR and retained in-frame beta chains. CDR3 protein duplicates are merged, each entry listing the most common genes and DNA. The sample table contains hundreds of thousands of distinct CDR3 sequences; only one count was recorded for about half of them. The biggest ten clones account for roughly 20% of the sample. The sample taken for sequencing was blood. The source of these receptors is a man aged 80 or over in good health.

The chain links TRBV7-2 to TRBJ2-1; 8 nucleotides match TRBD2. Germline values: CDR1 SGHTA, CDR2 FQGNSA. Trimming at V came to 5 bases and at J to 12 bases, leaving 9 bases not matched to a gene. The length of the CDR3 is 13 residues. CDR3 in amino acids: CASSTGGGRGQFF. The CDR3 nucleotides are TGTGCCAGCAGCACGGGAGGGGGAAGGGGGCAGTTCTTC.

A single count supports this clonotype. An end of the junction does not agree with germline; a read error may underlie this. The gene calls are TRBV7-9 and TRBJ1-4; 7 bases are a match to TRBD1. Looked up from germline, CDR1 is SEHNR and CDR2 is FQNEAQ (reference sequence). The CDR3 is 15 residues long. CDR3 amino acids: CASSSDRVTNEKLFF. CDR3 nucleotides: TGTGCCAGCAGCTCCGACAGGGTGACTAATGAAAAGCTGTTTTTT.

V usage is TRBV20-1 and J usage is TRBJ2-5; tentatively, D is TRBD2 (6 bases). V lost 0 bases and J lost 11, with 22 bases in between. This CDR3 contains 15 residues. Germline CDR1 DFQATT, CDR2 SNEGSKA (reference sequence). The CDR3 here is CSARDPLGEDNEQYF. The CDR3 bases are TGCAGTGCTAGAGACCCCCTCGGGGAGGACAATGAGCAGTACTTC.

The chain employs TRBV7-3 and TRBJ2-2; tentatively, D is TRBD2 (6 bases). V gave up 3 bases and J gave up 2 bases, with 10 bases separating them. The CDR3 extends over 15 amino acids. Germline assignment: CDR1 SGHTA and CDR2 FQGTGA. CDR3: CASSFGGFNTGELFF. In DNA, the CDR3 is TGTGCCAGCAGCTTCGGGGGTTTCAACACCGGGGAGCTGTTTTTT.

This clonotype was detected a few times. The V and J genes are TRBV3-1 and TRBJ2-7, with D perhaps TRBD2 (6 bases). Trimming stripped 2 bases from V and 6 bases from J, with 20 bases between. CDR1 is LGHDT and CDR2 is YNNKEL in the germline V gene (reference sequence). CDR3 length equals 16 residues. Here the CDR3 reads CASSQPPGLTLGEQYF. The CDR3 region has the DNA TGTGCCAGCAGCCAACCACCGGGACTCACCTTAGGCGAGCAGTACTTC.

This clonotype was counted between two and nine times. The J gene is TRBJ1-5, the V gene TRBV24-1; 8 nucleotides line up with TRBD1. V was pared by 2 bases and J by 7 bases, with 12 bases of the junction left unmatched. This CDR3 is built from 17 residues. Germline-derived CDR1 and CDR2 are KGHDR and SFDVKD. The CDR3: CATSDSAGQGGRQPQHF. In DNA form, the CDR3 reads TGTGCCACCAGTGATTCGGCCGGACAGGGCGGGAGGCAGCCCCAGCATTTT.

This clonotype was seen a few times. Given a much more abundant clone one base away, this may be a read error. The chain couples TRBV4-3 to TRBJ2-5, with TRBD2 as a possible D gene (5 bases). Germline CDR1 reads LGHNA; CDR2 reads YSLEER. V lost 4 bases, J lost 11 bases, and 23 bases lay in between. The CDR3 consists of 15 residues. Here the CDR3 reads CASSLGRSGTNEQYF. The CDR3 DNA follows: TGCGCCAGCAGCCTAGGAAGGAGCGGTACCAATGAGCAGTACTTC.

V and J are TRBV20-1 and TRBJ2-5; the D is unclear. From germline, CDR1 is DFQATT and CDR2 SNEGSKA (reference sequence). Trimming shortened V by 2 bases and J by 2 bases, and 18 bases separated the two germline ends. The CDR3 spans 16 residues. The CDR3 DNA sequence: TGCAGTGCTAGAAAGAGATATCCCCAGACGCAAGAGACCCAGTACTTC. Encoded protein: CSARKRYPQTQETQYF.

This clonotype was seen a handful of times. CDR3 sequence: CASSLVHPGGEQFF. The CDR3 DNA reads as TGTGCCAGCAGCTTGGTACATCCTGGGGGTGAGCAGTTCTTC. The gene calls are TRBV5-6 and TRBJ2-1, with D tentatively TRBD1 or TRBD2 (5 bases each). The V and J ends lost 0 bases and 9 bases respectively, with 13 bases between them. This CDR3 spans 14 amino acids. Germline V gives CDR1 SGHDT, CDR2 YYEEEE.

V gene TRBV28 combines with J gene TRBJ2-4; D may be TRBD2 (5 bases). CDR1 is MDHEN and CDR2 is SYDVKM in the germline V gene. This CDR3 contains 14 residues. V dropped 5 bases and J dropped 0 bases, with 8 bases sitting between them. CDR3 loop: CASSRGRAKNIQYF. In nucleotides, the CDR3 is TGTGCCAGCAGTAGAGGGCGAGCCAAAAACATTCAGTACTTC.

This clonotype was counted many times. The V call is TRBV3-1, the J call TRBJ2-3, with D unresolved. With 3 bases removed from V and 0 bases from J, the gap between germline ends came to 4 bases. CDR3 length equals 13 residues. Germline loops: CDR1 LGHDT, CDR2 YNNKEL (reference sequence). CDR3 loop: CASSQYSTDTQYF. The CDR3 bases are TGTGCCAGCAGCCAGTATAGCACAGATACGCAGTATTTT.

This CDR3 reads CASRSGRQYNEQFF. CDR3 coding DNA: TGTGCCAGCAGGTCGGGACGGCAATACAATGAGCAGTTCTTC. This sequence joins TRBV12-3 or TRBV12-4 and TRBJ2-1, with D perhaps TRBD1 or TRBD2 (5 bases each). V shed 6 bases and J shed 4 bases, with 13 bases lying between them. There are 14 residues in the CDR3.

CDR3 DNA sequence: TGCAGCGTTGGCAGCTATGGCTACACCTTC. It translates to CSVGSYGYTF. The chain is built from TRBV29-1 and TRBJ1-2; no clear D. The CDR3 contains 10 residues. The V gene lost 4 bases and the J gene lost 4 bases, with 4 bases spanning the gap. Germline values: CDR1 SQVTM, CDR2 ANQGSEA.

This clonotype came up a few times. The V call is TRBV20-1, the J call TRBJ2-3; 9 bases are a match to TRBD2. The CDR3 contains 15 residues. Germline V gene data show CDR1 as DFQATT and CDR2 as SNEGSKA (reference sequence). J lost 0 bases, V lost 2 bases, and 3 bases had no gene match. This CDR3 reads CSARRTSASTDTQYF. As DNA, the CDR3 is TGCAGTGCTAGAAGGACTAGCGCTAGCACAGATACGCAGTATTTT.